This entry lists 2 T cell receptor beta chains sequenced from one sample in a study of regulatory T cells in long-lasting Graves disease (dated by TCRdb to 2020 to 2023). Libraries were prepared through multiplex PCR. The sequencing machine was an Illumina HiSeq 4000. To build TCR beta libraries, CDR3 regions were amplified by Arm-PCR using iRepertoire HTBI primers. The public reads were quality trimmed at Q25 with fastp and then assembled into clones with MiXCR by TCRdb, keeping productive beta chains. One record per CDR3 amino acid sequence lists the most common genes and DNA. Counted in this sample were around 480,000 distinct CDR3 sequences; around 15% of them appeared once. Over 9% of the sample goes to the ten largest clones. The time point tag for this specimen amounts to: newly diagnosed GD, antithyroid drugs for less than 3 months. For both TCR sequencing and RNA sequencing, RNA was extracted from PBMCs using TRIzol.

The sample was also reused in another study, on T cells in Graves' hyperthyroidism and ophthalmopathy.

The sample in question was peripheral blood mononuclear cells (PBMCs), obtained at new diagnosis, from a patient treated with antithyroid drugs. The source is a man aged 35 to 55 with Graves disease. Donor details come from another sample of the same person, matched by shared clones.

This clonotype has a count of ten or more. This rearrangement joins TRBV10-3 to TRBJ2-5, with D perhaps matching TRBD2 (6 bases). Between the trimmed V and J ends, which lost 6 bases and 2 bases, there was a span of 10 bases. Germline V gives CDR1 ENHRY, CDR2 SYGVKD. The CDR3 runs to 13 residues. The CDR3 reads CAISVAVQETQYF. The CDR3 region has the DNA TGTGCCATCAGCGTAGCGGTTCAAGAGACCCAGTACTTC.

This clonotype was picked up many times. The chain combines TRBV7-6 with TRBJ2-7; D call uncertain. CDR1 and CDR2 from the germline V gene are SGHVS and FNYEAQ. Between the trimmed V and J ends, which lost 1 base and 0 bases, there was a span of 10 bases. This CDR3 contains 15 residues. CDR3 nucleotides: TGTGCCAGCAGCTTAGAAGGTGATAGCTCCTACGAGCAGTACTTC. Translation: CASSLEGDSSYEQYF. Combining the CDR3 with reference TRBV7-6 and TRBJ2-7 gives the whole variable domain GAGVSQSPRYKVTKRGQDVALRCDPISGHVSLYWYRQALGQGPEFLTYFNYEAQQDKSGLPNDRFSAERPEGSISTLTIQRTEQRDSAMYRCASSLEGDSSYEQYFGPGTRLTVT.